The 27 T cell receptor beta chains in this list originate from one sample, sequenced in a study of metastatic and nonmetastatic thyroid tumors. Through MiXCR, TCRdb re-clonotyped the PCR reads. This sample has roughly 20,000 clones, with 30% to 40% found just once. Until they underwent thyroid surgery, no patient had received any treatment. The sample was tumor tissue. These receptors came from a female donor with papillary thyroid cancer or a benign thyroid nodule (not recorded which). Some clones in this sample may be carry-over from other donors' samples.

The table lists this clone with many counts. The chain carries TRBV5-1 and TRBJ1-1; a possible D gene is TRBD1 (6 bases). The V end lost 0 bases, the J end lost 3 bases, and 12 bases lay between the germline ends. The CDR3 length is 15 residues. Looked up from germline, CDR1 is SGHRS and CDR2 is YFSETQ. The DNA of the CDR3 is TGCGCCAGCAGCTTGGTGGTGGGGGCGGACACTGAAGCTTTCTTT. It is translated as CASSLVVGADTEAFF.

This clone has more than one count but fewer than ten. The chain is built from TRBV6-4 and TRBJ2-1; no clear D gene. This CDR3 comprises 15 residues. Trimming pared 0 bases from V and 3 bases from J, leaving 9 bases between. Looked up from germline, CDR1 is MRHNA and CDR2 is SNTAGT. CDR3 protein: CASSDSLGDYNEQFF. The CDR3 bases are TGTGCCAGCAGTGACTCGTTAGGTGACTACAATGAGCAGTTCTTC.

This clone was seen a handful of times. The chain joins TRBV2 to TRBJ2-7; 9 bases are shared with TRBD2. Germline CDR1 is SNHLY and CDR2 is FYNNEI. Trimming took 4 bases from V and 2 from J; bases not matched to a gene: 3. This CDR3 is 14 amino acids long. CDR3 coding DNA: TGTGCCAGCAGTGGAAGCGGGGGGCCCTACGAGCAGTACTTC. Residues: CASSGSGGPYEQYF.

The chain recombines TRBV19 with TRBJ1-3; maybe TRBD1 (5 bases). Germline V gene data show CDR1 as LNHDA and CDR2 as SQIVND (reference sequence). Trimming removed 10 bases at V and 0 bases at J, with 13 bases between. The length of the CDR3 is 14 residues. DNA for the CDR3: TGTGCCACATCCCGGGACTTCTCTGGAAACACCATATATTTT. Protein sequence: CATSRDFSGNTIYF.

This clone showed up just a few times. The genes are TRBV27 and TRBJ2-1; TRBD2 aligns across 12 bases. This CDR3 contains 15 residues. V lost 4 bases to trimming and J lost 7 bases; unmatched junction nucleotides: 5. Germline loops: CDR1 MNHEY, CDR2 SMNVEV (reference sequence). The CDR3 spells CASSSLAGGENEQFF. The CDR3 coding sequence is TGTGCCAGCAGTTCTCTAGCGGGAGGGGAAAATGAGCAGTTCTTC.

The gene calls are TRBV30 and TRBJ2-3, with 11 bases aligning to TRBD1. CDR3 length equals 15 residues. The V and J ends lost 2 bases and 6 bases, in that order; junction bases with no gene match: 7. The germline gives CDR1 GTSNPN, CDR2 SVGIG (reference sequence). This chain's CDR3 is CAWSSSGQGGDTQYF. The DNA for the CDR3 is TGTGCCTGGAGTTCATCGGGACAGGGGGGCGATACGCAGTATTTT.

The chain recombines TRBV2 with TRBJ1-1; D is uncertain. Germline V gives CDR1 SNHLY, CDR2 FYNNEI. Trimming cost V 5 bases and J 1 base, with 14 bases left between them. The CDR3 extends over 15 amino acids. CDR3 amino acids: CASSYTGPPNTEAFF. The CDR3 region has the DNA TGTGCCAGCAGTTACACCGGACCGCCGAACACTGAAGCTTTCTTT.

The V call is TRBV19, the J call TRBJ1-2, with a possible D match to TRBD1 (5 bases). V shed 3 bases and J shed 3 bases, with 20 bases lying between them. Germline V gene lookup returns CDR1 LNHDA and CDR2 SQIVND (reference sequence). The CDR3 loop spans 17 amino acids. The CDR3 sequence is CASSMPPWEDTHYGYTF. CDR3 sequence (DNA): TGTGCCAGTAGTATGCCCCCTTGGGAGGACACCCACTATGGCTACACCTTC.

The V and J genes are TRBV11-1 and TRBJ2-1; 10 bases agree with TRBD2. Germline V lookup: CDR1 SGHAT, CDR2 FQDESV (reference sequence). V lost 6 bases, J lost 0 bases, and 5 bases stayed unmatched. The CDR3 has 16 amino acids. In DNA form, the CDR3 reads TGTGCCAGCAGATTACTAGCGGGGATCTCCTACAATGAGCAGTTCTTC. Translation: CASRLLAGISYNEQFF. Filled out from reference TRBV11-1 and TRBJ2-1, the complete variable domain reads EAEVAQSPRYKITEKSQAVAFWCDPISGHATLYWYRQILGQGPELLVQFQDESVVDDSQLPKDRFSAERLKGVDSTLKIQPAELGDSAMYLCASRLLAGISYNEQFFGPGTRLTVL.

This clone was seen at least ten times. V gene TRBV12-3 or TRBV12-4 combines with J gene TRBJ2-1; 13 nucleotides align to TRBD2. CDR3 size: 17 residues. Trimming cost V 5 bases and J 7 bases; bases outside gene matches: 11. CDR3 bases: TGTGCCAGCAGTCCCTTCAAGACTAGCGGGAGGTATAATGAGCAGTTCTTC. Translated: CASSPFKTSGRYNEQFF.

This clone has ten or more counts. A read error may explain this, as a much larger clone is one base away. The genes are TRBV20-1 and TRBJ2-7, with D possibly being TRBD1 (5 bases). CDR3 length: 15 residues. Per germline, CDR1 DFQATT and CDR2 SNEGSKA (reference sequence). The DNA for the CDR3 is TGCGGTGCTAGAGATGAGGAAGGGGCCACATACGAGCAGTACTTC. Translated: CGARDEEGATYEQYF.

This clone was seen ten or more times. The rearrangement uses TRBV28 and TRBJ2-7; tentatively, D is TRBD1 (7 bases). CDR1 is MDHEN, CDR2 SYDVKM, per germline. The germline V and J ends were trimmed by 3 bases and 5 bases, with 14 bases remaining between them. The CDR3 totals 14 residues. CDR3 in DNA: TGTGCCAGCAGTTTGGAGGGACAGAACGACGAGCAGTACTTC. Protein sequence: CASSLEGQNDEQYF.

V gene TRBV5-6 combines with J gene TRBJ2-3, with TRBD2 identical over 8 bases. Germline V gene lookup returns CDR1 SGHDT and CDR2 YYEEEE. The ends lost 4 bases at V and 3 bases at J; junction bases unmatched: 10. CDR3 length: 16 residues. CDR3 residues: CASSLGGRTGTDTQYF. The CDR3 DNA sequence: TGTGCCAGCAGCCTTGGCGGGAGGACCGGGACAGATACGCAGTATTTT.

The V call is TRBV7-9, the J call TRBJ1-2; D not resolved. Germline V gene lookup returns CDR1 SEHNR and CDR2 FQNEAQ (reference sequence). The CDR3 length is 14 residues. Trimming removed 5 bases at V and 2 bases at J, with 12 bases between. Here the CDR3 DNA reads TGTGCCAGCAGCCCTGGGGTCTCCAACTATGGCTACACCTTC. Amino acids: CASSPGVSNYGYTF.

By proportion, this clone is medium-sized. The J gene is TRBJ2-2, the V gene TRBV12-3 or TRBV12-4; no clear D. Between the trimmed V and J ends, which lost 7 bases and 4 bases, there was a span of 10 bases. The CDR3 contains 13 residues. CDR3 protein: CASTPSGTGELFF. The CDR3 coding sequence is TGTGCCAGCACCCCGTCGGGCACCGGGGAGCTGTTTTTT.

The V call is TRBV7-9, the J call TRBJ2-7; the D gene could be TRBD1 or TRBD2 (5 bases each). This CDR3 contains 12 residues. Germline V CDR1 and CDR2: SEHNR, FQNEAQ (reference sequence). V was trimmed by 5 bases and J by 6 bases, leaving 11 bases between them. The CDR3 loop reads CASSRDEGEQYF. In DNA, the CDR3 is TGTGCCAGCAGCAGGGACGAGGGCGAGCAGTACTTC.

This clone has ten or more counts. The rearrangement links TRBV19 to TRBJ1-5; D is unclear. Trimming removed 4 bases at V and 4 bases at J, with 8 bases between. The V gene's germline CDR1 is LNHDA and CDR2 SQIVND (reference sequence). CDR3 length: 13 residues. The CDR3: CASSSRLNQPQHF. The CDR3 region has the DNA TGTGCCAGTAGTAGCCGACTAAATCAGCCCCAGCATTTT.

V is TRBV20-1 and J is TRBJ1-6; tentative D call: TRBD1 (6 bases). This CDR3 has 14 amino acids. The V gene's germline CDR1 is DFQATT and CDR2 SNEGSKA (reference sequence). V lost 3 bases, J lost 7 bases, and 13 bases lay in between. In DNA, the CDR3 is TGCAGTGCTAGTGTGGGGGCCGAGAATTCACCCCTCCACTTT. Protein product: CSASVGAENSPLHF.

This clone has more than one count but fewer than ten. The DNA of the CDR3 is TGTGCCGCCTTCCCTACAGCGAGGACAGGGAATCCCTACGAGCAGTACTTC. Protein: CAAFPTARTGNPYEQYF. The chain uses TRBV6-1 and TRBJ2-7, with 8 bases lining up with TRBD1. The CDR3 is 17 amino acids. Germline V gene lookup returns CDR1 MNHNS and CDR2 SASEGT. The junction had 20 bases not matched to a gene; V was cut back by 11 bases and J by 2 bases.

This clone was seen at least ten times. This rearrangement joins TRBV19 to TRBJ2-2; D is unclear. CDR1 is LNHDA and CDR2 is SQIVND in the germline V gene (reference sequence). This CDR3 is built from 14 residues. Trimming left V 5 bases short and J 1 base short, with 8 bases between. The CDR3 is CASSFGLNTGELFF. The CDR3 DNA is TGTGCCAGTAGTTTCGGCCTGAACACCGGGGAGCTGTTTTTT.

The sample holds many counts of this clone. V is TRBV5-1 and J is TRBJ2-1, with 10 nucleotides matching TRBD2. Germline CDR1 reads SGHRS; CDR2 reads YFSETQ. V shed 4 bases and J 4 bases; nucleotides not matched to a gene: 2. This CDR3 region has 14 residues. The CDR3 DNA follows: TGCGCCAGCAGCACTAGCGGGGTATACAATGAGCAGTTCTTC. Protein sequence: CASSTSGVYNEQFF. The variable domain in full, completed from reference TRBV5-1 and TRBJ2-1, reads KAGVTQTPRYLIKTRGQQVTLSCSPISGHRSVSWYQQTPGQGLQFLFEYFSETQRNKGNFPGRFSGRQFSNSRSEMNVSTLELGDSALYLCASSTSGVYNEQFFGPGTRLTVL.

The chain uses TRBV4-1 and TRBJ2-7; 10 nucleotides line up with TRBD2. This CDR3 region has 14 residues. Germline V gene lookup returns CDR1 MGHRA and CDR2 YSYEKL. Germline trimming cut 4 bases from V and 3 bases from J; bases unmatched to any gene: 3. The CDR3 reads CASSLTSGDYEQYF. The CDR3 DNA is TGCGCCAGCAGCCTTACTAGCGGGGACTACGAGCAGTACTTC.

Judged by abundance, this clone is medium-sized. The genes are TRBV24-1 and TRBJ2-1, with D perhaps matching TRBD1 (6 bases). The CDR3 length is 19 residues. CDR1 is KGHDR and CDR2 is SFDVKD in the germline V gene. Trimming pared 2 bases from V and 3 bases from J, leaving 22 bases between. The CDR3 nucleotides read TGTGCCACCAGTGATTCACAGGGCTCCAAAGGGGAATACTACAATGAGCAGTTCTTC. Translated: CATSDSQGSKGEYYNEQFF.

The chain has TRBV4-1 and TRBJ1-5; D gene ambiguous. Looked up from germline, CDR1 is MGHRA and CDR2 is YSYEKL. This CDR3 has 14 residues. V shed 5 bases and J shed 3 bases, with 11 bases lying between them. The CDR3 spells CASSTDFYNQPQHF. In DNA form, the CDR3 reads TGCGCCAGCAGCACAGACTTCTACAATCAGCCCCAGCATTTT.

This clone came up a few times. The V call is TRBV6-1, the J call TRBJ2-7; D is ambiguous. Trimming removed 5 bases at V and 1 base at J, with 6 bases between. The CDR3 is 12 residues long. The germline CDR1 and CDR2 sequences are MNHNS and SASEGT. The CDR3 is CASSPPSYEQYF. Here the CDR3 DNA reads TGTGCCAGCAGTCCCCCTTCCTACGAGCAGTACTTC.

At least ten counts were recorded for this clone. The genes are TRBV29-1 and TRBJ2-2; tentative D call: TRBD1 (6 bases). The V end lost 5 bases, the J end lost 3 bases, and 7 bases lay between the germline ends. Germline CDR1 reads SQVTM; CDR2 reads ANQGSEA. The CDR3 has 12 residues. The CDR3 is CSVQGYTGELFF. The DNA of the CDR3 is TGCAGCGTTCAGGGGTACACCGGGGAGCTGTTTTTT.

The rearrangement joins TRBV7-9 to TRBJ1-1; D call uncertain. Germline lookup yields CDR1 SEHNR and CDR2 FQNEAQ (reference sequence). The V end was cut by 4 bases, the J end by 4 bases, with 13 bases between. This CDR3 is 14 amino acids long. CDR3 coding DNA: TGTGCCAGCAGCTCGCCTACGGGAATCACTGAAGCTTTCTTT. It translates to CASSSPTGITEAFF.